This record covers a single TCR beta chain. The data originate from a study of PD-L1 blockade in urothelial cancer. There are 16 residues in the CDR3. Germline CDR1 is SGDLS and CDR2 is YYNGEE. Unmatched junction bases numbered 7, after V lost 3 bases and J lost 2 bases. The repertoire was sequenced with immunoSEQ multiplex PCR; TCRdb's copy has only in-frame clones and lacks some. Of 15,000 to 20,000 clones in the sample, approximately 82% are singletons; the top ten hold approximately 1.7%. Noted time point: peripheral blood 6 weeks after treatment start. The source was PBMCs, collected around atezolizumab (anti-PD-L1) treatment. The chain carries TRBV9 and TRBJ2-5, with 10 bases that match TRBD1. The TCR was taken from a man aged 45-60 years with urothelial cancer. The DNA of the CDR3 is TGTGCCAGCAGCGCCCGACAGGGGGCATGGCAAGAGACCCAGTACTTC. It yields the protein CASSARQGAWQETQYF. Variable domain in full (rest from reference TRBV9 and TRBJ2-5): DSGVTQTPKHLITATGQRVTLRCSPRSGDLSVYWYQQSLDQGLQFLIQYYNGEERAKGNILERFSAQQFPDLHSELNLSSLELGDSALYFCASSARQGAWQETQYFGPGTRLLVL.